A single sample is the source of the 25 T cell receptor beta chains below, sequenced in a study of blood T cell repertoires in COVID-19. The method was immunoSEQ multiplex PCR; TCRdb's version includes in-frame clones alone and lacks a portion of them. The table includes some 350,000 clones, nearly 90% detected once. Sequenced sample: peripheral blood. These receptors were collected from a man between 18 and 29 years old with active or convalescent COVID-19.

The rearrangement uses TRBV6-5 and TRBJ1-5; 7 bases are shared with TRBD1. V shed 8 bases and J 5 bases; nucleotides not matched to a gene: 15. Looked up from germline, CDR1 is MNHEY and CDR2 is SVGAGI. CDR3 length: 16 residues. The CDR3 here is CASCFRRGLGDQPQHF. In DNA, the CDR3 is TGTGCCAGCTGTTTTAGAAGGGGGCTTGGGGATCAGCCCCAGCATTTT.

The rearrangement joins TRBV6-2 or TRBV6-3 to TRBJ1-2, with unresolved D. This CDR3 comprises 13 residues. Germline loops: CDR1 MNHEY, CDR2 SVGEGT. V lost 0 bases and J lost 6, with 8 bases in between. The CDR3 region has the DNA TGTGCCAGCAGTTACTCTCCAGCGAATGGCTACACCTTC. This codes for CASSYSPANGYTF.

The chain joins TRBV2 to TRBJ2-1; D remains ambiguous. CDR3 length equals 11 residues. CDR1 is SNHLY and CDR2 is FYNNEI in the germline V gene. Between the trimmed V and J ends, which lost 8 bases and 9 bases, there was a span of 11 bases. In DNA form, the CDR3 reads TGTGCCAGCTCCCAGGCCTCTGAGCAGTTCTTC. Its protein is CASSQASEQFF.

The chain employs TRBV10-3 and TRBJ1-5, with D maybe TRBD1 (6 bases). Germline V lookup: CDR1 ENHRY, CDR2 SYGVKD. This CDR3 is built from 16 residues. V was pared by 2 bases and J by 6 bases, with 17 bases between. Here the CDR3 reads CAISESSGTFVQPQHF. In nucleotides, the CDR3 is TGTGCCATCAGTGAGAGCTCAGGGACATTTGTTCAGCCCCAGCATTTT.

V usage is TRBV6-6 and J usage is TRBJ1-4; the match to TRBD1 covers 10 bases. The CDR3 is 13 residues long. Per germline, CDR1 MNHNY and CDR2 SVGAGI (reference sequence). Trimming took 6 bases from V and 11 from J; bases not matched to a gene: 6. Here the CDR3 reads CASSAGTGEKLFF. The CDR3 nucleotides read TGTGCCAGCAGCGCCGGGACAGGGGAGAAACTGTTTTTT.

The chain recombines TRBV6-2 or TRBV6-3 with TRBJ2-5, with D hard to call. Looked up from germline, CDR1 is MNHEY and CDR2 is SVGEGT. V lost 2 bases to trimming and J lost 5 bases, with 12 bases between them. The CDR3 extends over 14 amino acids. CDR3 amino acids: CASSYLSVGETQYF. CDR3 bases: TGTGCCAGCAGTTACCTGAGCGTTGGCGAGACCCAGTACTTC.

This chain joins TRBV6-5 and TRBJ1-1; D unclear. Deletions cut 5 bases from V and 4 bases from J, with 11 bases between. In germline, CDR1 is MNHEY, CDR2 SVGAGI. The length of the CDR3 is 13 residues. The CDR3 DNA follows: TGTGCCAGCAGTCGAGGGTCGGGCACTGAAGCTTTCTTT. As protein: CASSRGSGTEAFF.

The chain combines TRBV6-5 with TRBJ1-6, with D unclear. The CDR3 covers 14 residues. Trimming shortened V by 5 bases and J by 10 bases, and 15 bases separated the two germline ends. Germline values: CDR1 MNHEY, CDR2 SVGAGI. DNA for the CDR3: TGTGCCAGCAGTAGGACGGCCCGGGAATCACCCCTCCACTTT. It yields the protein CASSRTARESPLHF.

As for this clone: Other DNA sequences from this sample encode an identical CDR3 as well. The V call is TRBV5-1, the J call TRBJ2-2; no clear D. The CDR3 totals 15 residues. Deletions cut 4 bases from V and 0 bases from J, with 10 bases between. Germline CDR1 reads SGHRS; CDR2 reads YFSETQ. As DNA, the CDR3 is TGCGCCAGCAGCCTGACAAGTGCGAACACCGGGGAGCTGTTTTTT. Residues: CASSLTSANTGELFF.

This chain links TRBV7-3 with TRBJ1-1, with D possibly being TRBD1 (6 bases). V shed 3 bases and J shed 4 bases, with 18 bases lying between them. The germline V gene has CDR1 SGHTA and CDR2 FQGTGA. This CDR3 is 16 amino acids long. The CDR3 nucleotides are TGTGCCAGCAGCTTGCTCCCCGTCAGGGGCGGCACTGAAGCTTTCTTT. Translation gives CASSLLPVRGGTEAFF.

In this sample, this clone turned up a few times. The V call is TRBV3-1 (or the pseudogene TRBV3-2), the J call TRBJ2-1; 9 nucleotides match TRBD2. The CDR3 runs 21 residues. The ends lost 0 bases at V and 0 bases at J; junction bases unmatched: 15. The V gene's germline CDR1 is LGHDT and CDR2 YNNKEL (reference sequence). The CDR3 here is CASSQDPPGLAPESSYNEQFF. In nucleotides, the CDR3 is TGTGCCAGCAGCCAAGACCCCCCGGGACTAGCACCCGAAAGCTCCTACAATGAGCAGTTCTTC.

V gene TRBV7-6 combines with J gene TRBJ2-3; 12 nucleotides agree with TRBD2. Germline V CDR1 and CDR2: SGHVS, FNYEAQ. After removal of 4 bases from V and 2 bases from J, the junction contained 10 bases not matched to a gene. The CDR3 consists of 18 residues. The CDR3 is CASSSIDGLAGLTDTQYF. CDR3 DNA: TGTGCCAGCAGCTCAATAGACGGACTAGCGGGACTCACAGATACGCAGTATTTT.

The J gene is TRBJ1-2, the V gene TRBV30; the D gene is possibly TRBD1 (6 bases). The CDR3 consists of 13 residues. Trimming shortened V by 2 bases and J by 8 bases, and 15 bases separated the two germline ends. Germline V gene lookup returns CDR1 GTSNPN and CDR2 SVGIG (reference sequence). CDR3 nucleotide sequence: TGTGCCTGGAGTCACGGCAGGGGAGAAGGCTACACCTTC. Its protein is CAWSHGRGEGYTF.

This clone showed up just a few times. This chain joins TRBV5-4 and TRBJ1-3, with 8 nucleotides matching TRBD1. This CDR3 has 14 residues. V lost 4 bases and J lost 2; bases outside the gene matches: 2. CDR1 is SGHNT, CDR2 YYREEE, per germline (reference sequence). The CDR3 DNA reads as TGTGCCAGCAGCCCAGGGGGCCCTGGAAACACCATATATTTT. Translated: CASSPGGPGNTIYF.

This chain uses TRBV5-1 with TRBJ2-3; 8 bases fit TRBD2. The germline V gene has CDR1 SGHRS and CDR2 YFSETQ. The CDR3 is 17 amino acids. V gave up 4 bases and J gave up 3 bases; unmatched junction bases: 13. The CDR3 bases are TGCGCCAGCAGCACGCCGGGACTAGGGGATTGGACAGATACGCAGTATTTT. This sequence encodes CASSTPGLGDWTDTQYF.

This clone came up a few times. The V gene is TRBV2, the J gene TRBJ1-5, with TRBD1 matching over 7 bases. Germline CDR1 and CDR2: SNHLY and FYNNEI. CDR3 length: 14 amino acids. V trimming: 3 bases; J trimming: 5 bases; junction bases outside the gene matches: 4. The CDR3 spells CASSDTRGDQPQHF. The DNA for the CDR3 is TGTGCCAGCAGTGATACCAGGGGGGATCAGCCCCAGCATTTT.

With respect to this clone: Other DNA sequences from this sample encode an identical CDR3 as well. For the CDR3, the DNA is TGTGCCAGCAGCGTAGACGGGGGGCTAGGCTACACCTTC. This translates into CASSVDGGLGYTF. The genes are TRBV9 and TRBJ1-2; TRBD1 is a possible D gene (6 bases). CDR3 size: 13 residues. The V end lost 0 bases, the J end lost 8 bases, and 11 bases lay between the germline ends. Germline values: CDR1 SGDLS, CDR2 YYNGEE.

The chain has TRBV6-6 and TRBJ1-5, with TRBD1 matching over 9 bases. V was pared by 10 bases and J by 2 bases, with 9 bases of the junction left unmatched. CDR3 length equals 15 residues. Germline V CDR1 and CDR2: MNHNY, SVGAGI (reference sequence). The chain's CDR3 is CATTGTGSGNQPQHF. In DNA, the CDR3 is TGTGCCACCACCGGGACAGGGTCCGGCAATCAGCCCCAGCATTTT.

The chain has TRBV19 and TRBJ2-7; possibly TRBD1 for D (6 bases). V dropped 7 bases and J dropped 2 bases, with 15 bases sitting between them. CDR1 is LNHDA, CDR2 SQIVND, per germline (reference sequence). The CDR3 contains 14 residues. This CDR3 is CASTPGTPTYEQYF. The CDR3 nucleotides are TGTGCCAGTACCCCGGGGACACCTACCTACGAGCAGTACTTC.

The chain joins TRBV2 to TRBJ1-5; no clear D gene. This CDR3 contains 13 residues. V was cut by 4 bases and J by 4 bases, with 8 bases left in between. The germline CDR1 and CDR2 sequences are SNHLY and FYNNEI. CDR3 amino acids: CASSVTYNQPQHF. The CDR3 DNA sequence: TGTGCCAGCAGTGTAACCTATAATCAGCCCCAGCATTTT.

This clone was detected once. This chain joins TRBV28 and TRBJ2-7; 9 bases are shared with TRBD1. Germline CDR1 MDHEN, CDR2 SYDVKM. V lost 0 bases to trimming and J lost 1 base; unmatched junction nucleotides: 4. The CDR3 extends over 16 amino acids. The CDR3 DNA reads as TGTGCCAGCAGTTTATGGAGACAGGGGGTATCCTACGAGCAGTACTTC. Translation: CASSLWRQGVSYEQYF.

V gene TRBV29-1 combines with J gene TRBJ2-5; perhaps TRBD1 as D (6 bases). Germline values: CDR1 SQVTM, CDR2 ANQGSEA. The V and J ends lost 6 bases and 4 bases respectively, with 12 bases between them. This CDR3 has 12 residues. The CDR3 nucleotides are TGCAGCGTGACACAGGGACGAGAGACCCAGTACTTC. Its translation is CSVTQGRETQYF.

The chain couples TRBV7-9 to TRBJ2-1; unclear D gene. With 4 bases removed from V and 6 bases from J, the gap between germline ends came to 10 bases. This CDR3 is 13 amino acids long. CDR1 and CDR2 from the germline V gene are SEHNR and FQNEAQ (reference sequence). The DNA for the CDR3 is TGTGCCAGCAGCTATTCCGGCGGCAATGAGCAGTTCTTC. Translation: CASSYSGGNEQFF.

CDR3 bases: TGTGCCAGCAGCCAGGGACAGGGGGCCTACGAGCAGTACTTC. Translating gives CASSQGQGAYEQYF. V is TRBV6-5 and J is TRBJ2-7, with 11 nucleotides matching TRBD1. The CDR3 is 14 amino acids. Germline V gene sequence: CDR1 MNHEY, CDR2 SVGAGI. Germline trimming cut 6 bases from V and 2 bases from J; bases unmatched to any gene: 3.

The chain recombines TRBV7-6 with TRBJ2-5; D gene ambiguous. This CDR3 has 15 amino acids. Trimming removed 1 base at V and 2 bases at J, with 11 bases between. CDR1 SGHVS and CDR2 FNYEAQ come from the germline V gene. CDR3 protein: CASSLGLNFQETQYF. As DNA, the CDR3 is TGTGCCAGCAGCTTAGGACTCAACTTTCAAGAGACCCAGTACTTC.